These T cell receptor beta chains were read from a single sample in a study of neurological immune-mediated disorders. Using its own MiXCR run on the 5' RACE reads, TCRdb lists one record per CDR3 protein. The repertoire has some 60,000 distinct CDR3 sequences, 9.7% of them found once; the top ten carry 9.5% to 15%. The sample taken for sequencing was PBMCs. Receptors originate from a man aged 25 to 45 in good health. CDR3s include the opening cysteine and the closing phenylalanine or tryptophan. D genes are given only for firm matches. Clone size appears in some rows only: once, few, many, or a class for an expanded clone.

J gene: TRBJ2-7; V gene: TRBV29-1; clone size: many; CDR3 length: 13; D gene: .; CDR3 DNA: TGCAGCGTTGTTGAATGGCCCCACTACGAGCAGTACTTC; CDR3 protein: CSVVEWPHYEQYF
J gene: TRBJ2-5; V gene: TRBV5-1; clone size: many; CDR3 length: 15; D gene: TRBD2; CDR3 DNA: TGCGCCAGCAGCTTGGCTAGCGGAATCCAAGAGACCCAGTACTTC; CDR3 protein: CASSLASGIQETQYF
J gene: TRBJ2-5; V gene: TRBV5-1; clone size: many; CDR3 length: 15; D gene: TRBD2; CDR3 DNA: TGCGCCAGCAGCTTGGGGGCTAGCGGACAAGAGACCCAGTACTTC; CDR3 protein: CASSLGASGQETQYF
J gene: TRBJ1-5; V gene: TRBV20-1; clone size: many; CDR3 length: 14; D gene: .; CDR3 DNA: TGCAGTGCTAGAGATGCACGGGGAAATCAGCCCCAGCATTTT; CDR3 protein: CSARDARGNQPQHF
J gene: TRBJ2-4; V gene: TRBV5-1; clone size: many; CDR3 length: 14; D gene: .; CDR3 DNA: TGCGCCAGCAGCTTGGATGGGGGCGGAAACATTCAGTACTTC; CDR3 protein: CASSLDGGGNIQYF
J gene: TRBJ2-2; V gene: TRBV15; clone size: many; CDR3 length: 19; D gene: TRBD2; CDR3 DNA: TGTGCCACCAGCCCTCGGACTAGCGGGGGGTTTACGAACACCGGGGAGCTGTTTTTT; CDR3 protein: CATSPRTSGGFTNTGELFF
J gene: TRBJ1-5; V gene: TRBV7-8; clone size: many; CDR3 length: 17; D gene: .; CDR3 DNA: TGTGCCAGCAGCGCAGCCGGGACATTAAATAGCAATCAGCCCCAGCATTTT; CDR3 protein: CASSAAGTLNSNQPQHF
J gene: TRBJ2-7; V gene: TRBV30; clone size: many; CDR3 length: 14; D gene: TRBD1; CDR3 DNA: TGTGCCTGGAGTGACGGGACAGGGAACTACGAGCAGTACTTC; CDR3 protein: CAWSDGTGNYEQYF
J gene: TRBJ2-1; V gene: TRBV18; clone size: many; CDR3 length: 15; D gene: TRBD2; CDR3 DNA: TGTGCCAGCTCACTGGGACTAGCGGGGTACAATGAGCAGTTCTTC; CDR3 protein: CASSLGLAGYNEQFF
J gene: TRBJ2-7; V gene: TRBV27; clone size: .; CDR3 length: 18; D gene: TRBD1; CDR3 DNA: TGTGCCAGCAGTTTTCAGGGCCCCCGACAGGGGGGAGGCTACGAGCAGGACTTC; CDR3 protein: CASSFQGPRQGGGYEQDF
J gene: TRBJ2-3; V gene: TRBV7-2; clone size: many; CDR3 length: 17; D gene: TRBD2; CDR3 DNA: TGTGCCAGCAGCTTATTCCCGGGACTAGCGTTCAGGGATACGCAGTATTTT; CDR3 protein: CASSLFPGLAFRDTQYF
J gene: TRBJ1-5; V gene: TRBV7-2; clone size: many; CDR3 length: 13; D gene: .; CDR3 DNA: TGTGCCAGCAGCTTACACTTCAATCAGCCCCAGCATTTT; CDR3 protein: CASSLHFNQPQHF
J gene: TRBJ2-5; V gene: TRBV5-6; clone size: many; CDR3 length: 14; D gene: .; CDR3 DNA: TGTGCCAGCAGCTTTCGGGGGAGACTTGAGACCCAGTACTTC; CDR3 protein: CASSFRGRLETQYF
J gene: TRBJ2-7; V gene: TRBV20-1; clone size: many; CDR3 length: 16; D gene: .; CDR3 DNA: TGCAGTGCCTCGGGGGATGCGGGATCGCCGGAATACGAGCAGTACTTC; CDR3 protein: CSASGDAGSPEYEQYF
J gene: TRBJ1-5; V gene: TRBV4-2; clone size: many; CDR3 length: 15; D gene: .; CDR3 DNA: TGTGCCAGCAGCCAAGAGGACAAGAGCAATCAGCCCCAGCATTTT; CDR3 protein: CASSQEDKSNQPQHF
J gene: TRBJ1-2; V gene: TRBV20-1; clone size: many; CDR3 length: 11; D gene: .; CDR3 DNA: TGCAGTGCTAGTTCCGGTTATGGCTACACCTTC; CDR3 protein: CSASSGYGYTF
J gene: TRBJ2-2; V gene: TRBV20-1; clone size: many; CDR3 length: 14; D gene: .; CDR3 DNA: TGCAGTGCTAGTAAGGAGAGCATCACCGGGGAGCTGTTTTTT; CDR3 protein: CSASKESITGELFF
J gene: TRBJ1-1; V gene: TRBV5-1; clone size: many; CDR3 length: 15; D gene: .; CDR3 DNA: TGCGCCAGCAGCTCTTCGACAGCCCTGAACACTGAAGCTTTCTTT; CDR3 protein: CASSSSTALNTEAFF
J gene: TRBJ2-2; V gene: TRBV5-1; clone size: many; CDR3 length: 14; D gene: .; CDR3 DNA: TGCGCCAGCACCCTGGACTATTCCACCGGGGAGCTGTTTTTT; CDR3 protein: CASTLDYSTGELFF
J gene: TRBJ2-2; V gene: TRBV10-3; clone size: many; CDR3 length: 13; D gene: TRBD1; CDR3 DNA: TGTGCCATCACTGGACAGGGCACCGGGGAGCTGTTTTTT; CDR3 protein: CAITGQGTGELFF
J gene: TRBJ2-7; V gene: TRBV7-2; clone size: many; CDR3 length: 14; D gene: TRBD2; CDR3 DNA: TGTGCCAGCAGCTTAAGAGCGGGAGTCTACGAGCAGTACTTC; CDR3 protein: CASSLRAGVYEQYF
J gene: TRBJ2-1; V gene: TRBV12-3/TRBV12-4; clone size: .; CDR3 length: 11; D gene: .; CDR3 DNA: TGTGCCAGCAGTGGCAGTGGTGAGCAGTTCTTC; CDR3 protein: CASSGSGEQFF
J gene: TRBJ1-1; V gene: TRBV7-2; clone size: many; CDR3 length: 15; D gene: .; CDR3 DNA: TGTGCCAGCAGCTCCCTGGGTGGGGGAAGCACTGAAGCTTTCTTT; CDR3 protein: CASSSLGGGSTEAFF
J gene: TRBJ2-5; V gene: TRBV6-1; clone size: many; CDR3 length: 14; D gene: .; CDR3 DNA: TGTGCCAGCAGGCCTAATAGTTTTCAAGAGACCCAGTACTTC; CDR3 protein: CASRPNSFQETQYF
J gene: TRBJ1-3; V gene: TRBV12-3/TRBV12-4; clone size: many; CDR3 length: 13; D gene: .; CDR3 DNA: TGTGCCAGCAGTCCGAGCTCTGGAAACACCATATATTTT; CDR3 protein: CASSPSSGNTIYF
J gene: TRBJ1-5; V gene: TRBV27; clone size: many; CDR3 length: 16; D gene: .; CDR3 DNA: TGTGCCAGCAGTCCAAGTGACAGTTGGAGCAATCAGCCCCAGCATTTT; CDR3 protein: CASSPSDSWSNQPQHF
J gene: TRBJ2-5; V gene: TRBV27; clone size: few; CDR3 length: 13; D gene: .; CDR3 DNA: TGTGCCAGCAGTCCCGGGTCGGTAGGGACCCAGTACTTC; CDR3 protein: CASSPGSVGTQYF
J gene: TRBJ1-2; V gene: TRBV29-1; clone size: .; CDR3 length: 13; D gene: .; CDR3 DNA: TGCAGCGTTGTTATAGGTGCTAACTATGGCTACACCTTC; CDR3 protein: CSVVIGANYGYTF